These T cell receptor beta chains were read from a single sample in a study of cytomegalovirus exposure and HLA in healthy donors. Sequenced by immunoSEQ multiplex PCR; TCRdb stores in-frame clones only, minus some. This table holds about 200,000 clones, about four fifths found once. The sequenced sample was PBMCs. The receptor source for this set is a boy younger than 10 in good health and CMV-seronegative. CDR3s include the opening cysteine and the closing phenylalanine or tryptophan. Fields, in order: D gene, clone size, V gene, J gene, CDR3 protein, CDR3 DNA. The D gene is left open where the match is weak. A row's size may be missing; if present it is once, few, many or a size class.

NA	NA	TRBV7-2	TRBJ2-1	CASSLNRLNNEQFF	TGTGCCAGCAGCCTAAACAGGCTCAACAATGAGCAGTTCTTC
NA	NA	TRBV6-8	TRBJ2-7	CASRPETAVSYEQYF	TGTGCCAGCAGGCCGGAGACCGCCGTTTCCTACGAGCAGTACTTC
TRBD2	NA	TRBV7-2	TRBJ2-7	CASSLVRGGYEQYF	TGTGCCAGCAGCTTAGTGCGGGGGGGCTACGAGCAGTACTTC
TRBD1	NA	TRBV10-3	TRBJ2-4	CATGTAQSLKNIQYF	TGTGCCACCGGGACAGCCCAAAGCCTCAAAAACATTCAGTACTTC
TRBD1	NA	TRBV30	TRBJ1-4	CACKQQGRKKLFF	TGTGCCTGCAAACAACAGGGGAGGAAAAAACTGTTTTTT
NA	NA	TRBV6-5	TRBJ1-2	CASSRDIYYGYTF	TGTGCCAGCAGTCGCGACATATACTATGGCTACACCTTC
TRBD1	NA	TRBV19	TRBJ1-5	CASNRDRAENQPQHF	TGTGCCAGCAATCGGGACAGGGCAGAAAATCAGCCCCAGCATTTT
TRBD1	NA	TRBV6-6	TRBJ1-5	CASRRQGPPQHF	TGTGCCAGCAGAAGACAGGGGCCTCCCCAGCATTTT
TRBD1	NA	TRBV25-1	TRBJ1-5	CASSGQGANQPQHF	TGTGCCAGCAGTGGACAGGGGGCCAATCAGCCCCAGCATTTT
NA	few	TRBV5-4	TRBJ2-3	CASSTRTGTDTQYF	TGTGCCAGCAGCACTAGGACGGGCACAGATACGCAGTATTTT
TRBD1	NA	TRBV5-4	TRBJ1-2	CASSSLRDRGVDHGYTF	TGTGCCAGCAGCTCCCTCCGAGACAGGGGCGTTGATCATGGCTACACCTTC
TRBD1	NA	TRBV5-1	TRBJ1-3	CASSVRTGEGNTIYF	TGCGCCAGCAGCGTCCGGACAGGGGAAGGAAACACCATATATTTT
TRBD1	few	TRBV19	TRBJ2-7	CASRVDRDRDIFTLSYPPNEQYF	TGTGCCAGTAGAGTCGACCGGGACAGGGACATATTTACACTTTCCTACCCTCCTAACGAGCAGTACTTC